Below, 21 T cell receptor beta chains from the same sample are listed, as sequenced in a study of blood T cell repertoires in COVID-19. Repertoires were generated with immunoSEQ multiplex PCR, while TCRdb's copy carries only in-frame clones and drops some. Among 140,000 to 150,000 clones, approximately 80% were seen once, and the ten largest hold over 8%. What was sequenced was peripheral blood. The receptor source for this set is a human donor in a cohort sampled during active COVID-19.

The chain combines TRBV2 with TRBJ2-7, with D maybe TRBD2 (7 bases). CDR3 size: 15 residues. The V end lost 6 bases, the J end lost 2 bases, and 17 bases lay between the germline ends. CDR1 is SNHLY and CDR2 is FYNNEI in the germline V gene. CDR3 coding DNA: TGTGCCAGCAGGCGGGGGCGGCCCGAAACCTACGAGCAGTACTTC. Its translation: CASRRGRPETYEQYF.

The V gene is TRBV7-2, the J gene TRBJ2-7; D unclear. Per germline, CDR1 SGHTA and CDR2 FQGNSA. This CDR3 contains 14 residues. The germline V and J ends were trimmed by 5 bases and 3 bases, with 14 bases remaining between them. In DNA, the CDR3 is TGTGCCAGCAGCCTCTCCCTCGGTGGCTACGAGCAGTACTTC. The encoded protein is CASSLSLGGYEQYF.

The V call is TRBV7-9, the J call TRBJ2-1, with 7 positions matching TRBD2. With V trimmed by 3 bases and J by 7 bases, 9 bases remained unmatched. CDR1 SEHNR and CDR2 FQNEAQ come from the germline V gene (reference sequence). This CDR3 contains 15 residues. The CDR3 reads CASSLSGKAGNEQFF. The CDR3 DNA is TGTGCCAGCAGCTTGAGCGGGAAGGCGGGGAATGAGCAGTTCTTC.

The rearrangement links TRBV5-1 to TRBJ2-7; D remains ambiguous. CDR1 and CDR2 from the germline V gene are SGHRS and YFSETQ. V lost 0 bases and J 2 bases, leaving 12 bases between the germline ends. CDR3 size: 15 residues. For the CDR3, the DNA is TGCGCCAGCAGCTTGGCCGCCGGCGAGGCCTACGAGCAGTACTTC. It yields the protein CASSLAAGEAYEQYF.

The chain couples TRBV27 to TRBJ2-7; no clear D gene. The germline V gene encodes CDR1 MNHEY and CDR2 SMNVEV (reference sequence). The V and J ends lost 0 bases and 0 bases respectively, with 6 bases between them. There are 14 residues in the CDR3. The CDR3 protein is CASSLSSDSYEQYF. CDR3 in DNA: TGTGCCAGCAGTTTATCGTCAGACTCCTACGAGCAGTACTTC.

This clone was observed a handful of times. The V gene is TRBV24-1, the J gene TRBJ2-5, with TRBD2 matching 11 bases. Germline loops: CDR1 KGHDR, CDR2 SFDVKD. V was clipped by 7 bases and J by 4 bases; unmatched bases: 7. This CDR3 spans 15 amino acids. Here the CDR3 DNA reads TGTGCCACCAGCGGTAGCGGGAGGGGTGTAGAGACCCAGTACTTC. The encoded protein is CATSGSGRGVETQYF.

This clone was seen once. This chain joins TRBV6-5 and TRBJ2-1; 8 nucleotides match TRBD1. V lost 3 bases, J lost 7 bases, and 8 bases stayed unmatched. The CDR3 contains 15 residues. Germline V gives CDR1 MNHEY, CDR2 SVGAGI. The CDR3 protein is CASSYGGQGGNEQFF. In DNA form, the CDR3 reads TGTGCCAGCAGTTATGGAGGACAGGGTGGGAATGAGCAGTTCTTC.

This chain connects TRBV9 to TRBJ2-3, with 7 bases matching TRBD1. Germline V gene data show CDR1 as SGDLS and CDR2 as YYNGEE. V shed 4 bases and J 0 bases; nucleotides not matched to a gene: 11. The CDR3 covers 17 residues. The CDR3 loop reads CASSHSRGQTSTDTQYF. The DNA for the CDR3 is TGTGCCAGCAGCCACTCTCGGGGACAGACAAGCACAGATACGCAGTATTTT. Complete variable domain (other parts from reference TRBV9 and TRBJ2-3): DSGVTQTPKHLITATGQRVTLRCSPRSGDLSVYWYQQSLDQGLQFLIQYYNGEERAKGNILERFSAQQFPDLHSELNLSSLELGDSALYFCASSHSRGQTSTDTQYFGPGTRLTVL.

The genes are TRBV23-1 and TRBJ2-1; 7 positions agree with TRBD2. TRBV23-1 is filed as an ORF, its function uncertain. The J segment lost 6 bases and the V segment lost 6 bases, leaving 5 bases of the junction unmatched. This CDR3 is 13 amino acids long. This CDR3 is CASRGASGNEQFF. For the CDR3, the DNA is TGCGCCAGCAGAGGGGCTAGCGGCAATGAGCAGTTCTTC.

V and J are TRBV7-9 and TRBJ1-1, with TRBD1 as a possible D gene (6 bases). CDR1 is SEHNR, CDR2 FQNEAQ, per germline (reference sequence). V lost 2 bases and J lost 2, with 12 bases in between. This CDR3 has 15 residues. In nucleotides, the CDR3 is TGTGCCAGCAGCTTACCGGACAGAATAAACACTGAAGCTTTCTTT. It yields the protein CASSLPDRINTEAFF. The full variable domain, rest sourced from reference TRBV7-9 and TRBJ1-1, is DTGVSQNPRHKITKRGQNVTFRCDPISEHNRLYWYRQTLGQGPEFLTYFQNEAQLEKSRLLSDRFSAERPKGSFSTLEIQRTEQGDSAMYLCASSLPDRINTEAFFGQGTRLTVV.

The chain recombines TRBV5-1 with TRBJ2-2; 10 bases agree with TRBD2. CDR3 length: 15 amino acids. Trimming cost V 4 bases and J 5 bases; bases outside gene matches: 5. Per germline, CDR1 SGHRS and CDR2 YFSETQ. CDR3 in DNA: TGCGCCAGCAGCCTGGAGACTAGCGGGACCGGGGAGCTGTTTTTT. Residues: CASSLETSGTGELFF.

J is TRBJ2-7 and V is TRBV11-1; D is ambiguous. CDR1 and CDR2 (germline): SGHAT, FQDESV (reference sequence). Trimming took 1 base from V and 4 from J, leaving 8 bases between them. This CDR3 comprises 13 residues. CDR3 sequence: CASSLVSGYEQYF. CDR3 coding DNA: TGTGCCAGCAGCTTAGTTTCAGGATACGAGCAGTACTTC.

The V call is TRBV7-9, the J call TRBJ2-2; 8 nucleotides agree with TRBD1. This CDR3 contains 15 residues. Trimming took 2 bases from V and 5 from J; bases not matched to a gene: 4. From germline, CDR1 is SEHNR and CDR2 FQNEAQ (reference sequence). Here the CDR3 reads CASSLSGGGTGELFF. CDR3 coding DNA: TGTGCCAGCAGCTTATCAGGGGGCGGGACCGGGGAGCTGTTTTTT. The variable domain in full, completed from reference TRBV7-9 and TRBJ2-2, reads DTGVSQNPRHKITKRGQNVTFRCDPISEHNRLYWYRQTLGQGPEFLTYFQNEAQLEKSRLLSDRFSAERPKGSFSTLEIQRTEQGDSAMYLCASSLSGGGTGELFFGEGSRLTVL.

The genes are TRBV6-2 or TRBV6-3 and TRBJ2-7; 9 bases match TRBD2. From germline, CDR1 is MNHEY and CDR2 SVGEGT. V shed 6 bases and J 12 bases; nucleotides not matched to a gene: 21. CDR3 length: 16 amino acids. CDR3 in amino acids: CASSTSGPPLAGGRYF. In nucleotides, the CDR3 is TGTGCCAGCAGCACTAGCGGGCCACCCCTGGCGGGGGGACGGTACTTC.

This sequence joins TRBV7-2 and TRBJ2-3; 7 bases agree with TRBD1. Unmatched junction bases numbered 11, after V lost 2 bases and J lost 9 bases. CDR1 and CDR2 (germline): SGHTA, FQGNSA. This CDR3 contains 15 residues. The CDR3 DNA is TGTGCCAGCAGCTTACCCACAGGGGTACTAGAGACGCAGTATTTT. This codes for CASSLPTGVLETQYF.

This clone was found once. The chain links TRBV6-5 to TRBJ2-7, with D tentatively TRBD1 (5 bases). This CDR3 comprises 13 residues. V lost 2 bases, J lost 3 bases, and 8 bases lay in between. Germline V gene sequence: CDR1 MNHEY, CDR2 SVGAGI. The chain's CDR3 is CASSYGHHYEQYF. The DNA of the CDR3 is TGTGCCAGCAGTTACGGACACCACTACGAGCAGTACTTC.

The chain employs TRBV7-2 and TRBJ2-6; D unclear. With 5 bases removed from V and 2 bases from J, the gap between germline ends came to 13 bases. This CDR3 is built from 16 residues. Germline CDR1 is SGHTA and CDR2 is FQGNSA. CDR3 nucleotide sequence: TGTGCCAGCAGCCAATCCTGGGCTGCTGGGGCCAACGTCCTGACTTTC. Its protein product is CASSQSWAAGANVLTF.

J is TRBJ2-6 and V is TRBV5-1; the D gene is possibly TRBD1 (5 bases). Germline V gene sequence: CDR1 SGHRS, CDR2 YFSETQ. Trimming stripped 0 bases from V and 0 bases from J, with 7 bases between. This CDR3 comprises 16 residues. CDR3 in DNA: TGCGCCAGCAGCTTGGACAGGTCCTCTGGGGCCAACGTCCTGACTTTC. Residues: CASSLDRSSGANVLTF. Full variable domain (outside the CDR3, taken from reference TRBV5-1 and TRBJ2-6): KAGVTQTPRYLIKTRGQQVTLSCSPISGHRSVSWYQQTPGQGLQFLFEYFSETQRNKGNFPGRFSGRQFSNSRSEMNVSTLELGDSALYLCASSLDRSSGANVLTFGAGSRLTVL.

The CDR3 protein is CASSSPAGGSVLSSGNTIYF. CDR3 in DNA: TGTGCCAGCAGCTCCCCCGCAGGGGGCTCAGTGTTGAGCTCTGGAAACACCATATATTTT. The chain couples TRBV9 to TRBJ1-3; 8 positions match TRBD1. This CDR3 region has 20 residues. Per the germline V gene, CDR1 is SGDLS and CDR2 is YYNGEE. The V gene end was trimmed by 4 bases and the J gene end by 0 bases; junction bases not matched to a gene: 18.

The V call is TRBV6-1, the J call TRBJ1-1; the match to TRBD1 covers 9 bases. The CDR3 contains 17 residues. Trimming removed 2 bases from V and 1 base from J; junction bases left unmatched: 8. From germline, CDR1 is MNHNS and CDR2 SASEGT. For the CDR3, the DNA is TGTGCCAGCAGTGAATACTCACCGGGACAGGGGAACACTGAAGCTTTCTTT. Translating gives CASSEYSPGQGNTEAFF.

This clone showed up just a few times. The rearrangement uses TRBV28 and TRBJ2-1, with D perhaps TRBD2 (5 bases). There are 17 residues in the CDR3. V gave up 2 bases and J gave up 1 base, with 15 bases separating them. From germline, CDR1 is MDHEN and CDR2 SYDVKM. CDR3 sequence reads: CASSLRYGGPSYNEQFF. CDR3 nucleotides: TGTGCCAGCAGTTTAAGGTATGGCGGGCCTTCCTACAATGAGCAGTTCTTC.